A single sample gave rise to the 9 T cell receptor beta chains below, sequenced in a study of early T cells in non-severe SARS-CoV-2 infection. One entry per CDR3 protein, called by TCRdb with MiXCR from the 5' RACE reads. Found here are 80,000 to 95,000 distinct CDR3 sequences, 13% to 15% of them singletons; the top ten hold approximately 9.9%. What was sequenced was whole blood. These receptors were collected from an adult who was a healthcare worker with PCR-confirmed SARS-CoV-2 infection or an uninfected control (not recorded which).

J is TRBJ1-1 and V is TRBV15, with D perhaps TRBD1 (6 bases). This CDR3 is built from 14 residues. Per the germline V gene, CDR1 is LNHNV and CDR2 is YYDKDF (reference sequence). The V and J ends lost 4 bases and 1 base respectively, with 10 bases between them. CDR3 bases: TGTGCCACCAGCACGGGACACCAGAACACTGAAGCTTTCTTT. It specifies CATSTGHQNTEAFF.

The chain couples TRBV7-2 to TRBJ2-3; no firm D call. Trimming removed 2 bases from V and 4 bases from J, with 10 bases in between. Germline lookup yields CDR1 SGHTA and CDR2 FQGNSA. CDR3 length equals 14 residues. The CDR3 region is CASSLPSRSDTQYF. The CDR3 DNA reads TGTGCCAGCAGCTTACCAAGCCGCTCAGATACGCAGTATTTT. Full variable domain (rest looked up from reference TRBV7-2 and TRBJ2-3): GAGVSQSPSNKVTEKGKDVELRCDPISGHTALYWYRQSLGQGLEFLIYFQGNSAPDKSGLPSDRFSAERTGGSVSTLTIQRTQQEDSAVYLCASSLPSRSDTQYFGPGTRLTVL.

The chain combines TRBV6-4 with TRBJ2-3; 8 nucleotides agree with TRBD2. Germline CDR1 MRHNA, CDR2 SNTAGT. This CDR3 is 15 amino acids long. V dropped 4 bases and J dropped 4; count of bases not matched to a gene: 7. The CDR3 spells CASSASGGAADTQYF. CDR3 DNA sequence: TGTGCCAGCAGTGCGTCGGGGGGGGCCGCAGATACGCAGTATTTT.

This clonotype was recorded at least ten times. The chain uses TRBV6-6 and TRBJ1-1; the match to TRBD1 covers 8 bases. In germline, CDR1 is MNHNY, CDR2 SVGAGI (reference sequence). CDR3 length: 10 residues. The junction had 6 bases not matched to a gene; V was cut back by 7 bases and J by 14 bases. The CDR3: CASTGQGMFF. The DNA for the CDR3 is TGTGCCAGCACCGGACAGGGTATGTTCTTT.

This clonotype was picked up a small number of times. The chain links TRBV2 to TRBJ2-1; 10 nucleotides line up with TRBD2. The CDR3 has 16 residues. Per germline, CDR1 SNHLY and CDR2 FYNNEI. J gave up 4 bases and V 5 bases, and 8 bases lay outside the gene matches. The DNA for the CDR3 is TGTGCCAGCAGTCATAGGACTAGCGGCACGTACAATGAGCAGTTCTTC. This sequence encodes CASSHRTSGTYNEQFF.

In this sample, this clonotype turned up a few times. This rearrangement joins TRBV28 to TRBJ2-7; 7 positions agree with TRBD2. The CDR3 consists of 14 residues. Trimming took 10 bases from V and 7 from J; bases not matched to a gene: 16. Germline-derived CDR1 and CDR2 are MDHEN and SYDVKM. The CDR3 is CATLGAPGAGEQYF. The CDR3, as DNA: TGTGCCACCTTGGGCGCCCCAGGAGCGGGAGAGCAGTACTTC. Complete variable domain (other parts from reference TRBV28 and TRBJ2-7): DVKVTQSSRYLVKRTGEKVFLECVQDMDHENMFWYRQDPGLGLRLIYFSYDVKMKEKGDIPEGYSVSREKKERFSLILESASTNQTSMYLCATLGAPGAGEQYFGPGTRLTVT.

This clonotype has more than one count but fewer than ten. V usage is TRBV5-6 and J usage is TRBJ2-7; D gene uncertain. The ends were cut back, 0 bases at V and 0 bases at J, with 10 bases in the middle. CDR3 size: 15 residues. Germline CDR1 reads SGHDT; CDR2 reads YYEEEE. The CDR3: CASSLGGQNSYEQYF. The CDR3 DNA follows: TGTGCCAGCAGCTTGGGGGGTCAGAACTCCTACGAGCAGTACTTC.

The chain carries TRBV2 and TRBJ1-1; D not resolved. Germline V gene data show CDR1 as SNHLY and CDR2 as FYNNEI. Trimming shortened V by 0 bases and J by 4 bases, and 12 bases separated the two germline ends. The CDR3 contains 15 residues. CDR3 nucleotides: TGTGCCAGCAGTGAAGCGCCCGGCCCGGGCACTGAAGCTTTCTTT. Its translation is CASSEAPGPGTEAFF. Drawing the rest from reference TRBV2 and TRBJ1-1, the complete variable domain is EPEVTQTPSHQVTQMGQEVILRCVPISNHLYFYWYRQILGQKVEFLVSFYNNEISEKSEIFDDQFSVERPDGSNFTLKIRSTKLEDSAMYFCASSEAPGPGTEAFFGQGTRLTVV.

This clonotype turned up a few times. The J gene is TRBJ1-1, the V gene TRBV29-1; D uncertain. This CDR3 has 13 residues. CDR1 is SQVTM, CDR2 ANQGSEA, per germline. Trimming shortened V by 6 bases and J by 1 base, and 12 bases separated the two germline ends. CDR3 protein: CSVSLPANTEAFF. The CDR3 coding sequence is TGCAGCGTGAGCCTCCCAGCGAACACTGAAGCTTTCTTT.